This entry features one T cell receptor beta chain sequence. These data belong to a study of T cell responses to AZD1222 COVID-19 vaccine. Germline lookup yields CDR1 MGHRA and CDR2 YSYEKL. Trimming removed 3 bases from V and 4 bases from J; junction bases left unmatched: 17. The length of the CDR3 is 18 residues. Clones were sequenced by immunoSEQ multiplex PCR, and TCRdb holds only the in-frame ones, with some missing. The sample shows approximately 190,000 clones, approximately 92% of them seen only once. This receptor was taken from an adult in good health. The rearrangement joins TRBV4-1 to TRBJ2-7; 8 nucleotides line up with TRBD1. The input for sequencing was peripheral blood, taken on day 0 of AZD1222 vaccination. Here the CDR3 reads CASSHLPMDRAGAYEQYF. CDR3 DNA sequence: TGCGCCAGCAGCCACCTTCCCATGGACAGGGCCGGGGCTTACGAGCAGTACTTC.